What follows describes a single T cell receptor beta chain. Under the authors' procedure: Scientists estimated how many nucleated cells there were by amplifying reference gene primers. Sequenced by immunoSEQ multiplex PCR; TCRdb stores in-frame clones only, minus some. V and J calls and clone size are as listed in that table; D and trimming were resolved from the DNA. The sample yields 55,000 to 75,000 clones, around nine tenths seen once. The data are from a study of blood T cell repertoires in COVID-19. Study-level information: The United States, Italy and Spain supplied acute and convalescent COVID-19 samples.

Unmatched junction bases numbered 3, after V lost 4 bases and J lost 6 bases. This CDR3 has 13 residues. The germline V gene encodes CDR1 SNHLY and CDR2 FYNNEI. The sequence was collected from a man between 60 and 70 years old with acute or convalescent COVID-19. Sequenced input: peripheral blood. The chain carries TRBV2 and TRBJ1-1; 9 bases match TRBD1. The CDR3 loop reads CASSAQGAAEAFF. CDR3 DNA sequence: TGTGCCAGCAGTGCACAGGGGGCGGCTGAAGCTTTCTTT.